One sample yielded the 31 T cell receptor beta chains listed below, sequenced in a study of T cells in Graves' hyperthyroidism and ophthalmopathy. From RNA transcripts, TCR beta CDR3 regions were amplified. The primer set for the first-round RT-PCR of the TCR CDR3 was HTBI. TCRdb processed the multiplex PCR reads anew with MiXCR; each CDR3 protein has one entry. The sample lists fewer than 400,000 distinct CDR3 sequences, more than 13% occurring once. Source material: blood. All receptors derive from a man in his forties or fifties with Graves' ophthalmopathy.

This clonotype appeared many times. The V gene is TRBV3-1, the J gene TRBJ2-5; no reliable D call. Trimming stripped 1 base from V and 5 bases from J, with 8 bases between. Germline values: CDR1 LGHDT, CDR2 YNNKEL (reference sequence). CDR3 length equals 13 residues. Here the CDR3 DNA reads TGTGCCAGCAGCCAAGGGAGAGACGAGACCCAGTACTTC. This translates into CASSQGRDETQYF.

The rearrangement links TRBV19 to TRBJ2-4; no clear D gene. Germline V gene lookup returns CDR1 LNHDA and CDR2 SQIVND (reference sequence). The germline V and J ends were trimmed by 2 bases and 6 bases, with 8 bases remaining between them. The CDR3 sequence is 13 residues long. The CDR3 loop is CASSINGGNIQYF. The CDR3, as DNA: TGTGCCAGTAGTATAAACGGCGGAAACATTCAGTACTTC.

This clonotype has a count of ten or more. This sequence joins TRBV7-9 and TRBJ2-1; the D gene is possibly TRBD2 (6 bases). CDR1 is SEHNR, CDR2 FQNEAQ, per germline (reference sequence). The germline V and J ends were trimmed by 3 bases and 0 bases, with 15 bases remaining between them. The CDR3 runs 17 residues. CDR3 region: CASSLRPSASSYNEQFF. CDR3 DNA sequence: TGTGCCAGCAGCTTGCGACCTAGCGCCAGCTCCTACAATGAGCAGTTCTTC.

There are many counts of this clonotype. The rearrangement joins TRBV3-1 to TRBJ2-3, with 7 bases matching TRBD2. Trimming took 3 bases from V and 2 from J; bases not matched to a gene: 14. From germline, CDR1 is LGHDT and CDR2 YNNKEL (reference sequence). The CDR3 length is 18 residues. The DNA of the CDR3 is TGTGCCAGCAGCCAGGAACCCCTTTCGGGGGGAATCACAGATACGCAGTATTTT. This encodes CASSQEPLSGGITDTQYF.

This clonotype was seen at least ten times. This chain uses TRBV20-1 with TRBJ2-1, with D unresolved. Germline V gene sequence: CDR1 DFQATT, CDR2 SNEGSKA (reference sequence). CDR3 length equals 12 residues. Trimming removed 6 bases from V and 12 bases from J, with 18 bases in between. The CDR3 DNA reads TGCAGTGCCACAGAAAACCGGGTCACGCAGTTCTTC. Translated, it gives CSATENRVTQFF.

This clonotype showed up many times. The CDR3 sequence is CASSVAGGRDTQYF. In nucleotides, the CDR3 is TGTGCCAGCAGCGTAGCGGGGGGACGGGATACGCAGTATTTT. The rearrangement joins TRBV6-1 to TRBJ2-3; 10 nucleotides match TRBD2. The CDR3 runs to 14 residues. Germline V lookup: CDR1 MNHNS, CDR2 SASEGT. The ends lost 6 bases at V and 6 bases at J; junction bases unmatched: 6.

This clonotype was seen ten or more times. V gene TRBV20-1 combines with J gene TRBJ2-3, with 10 bases fitting TRBD2. The V gene's germline CDR1 is DFQATT and CDR2 SNEGSKA (reference sequence). The CDR3 is 14 amino acids. The V and J ends lost 4 bases and 7 bases, in that order; junction bases with no gene match: 8. DNA of the CDR3: TGCAGTGCTAATTATGGACTAGCGGCACATACGCAGTATTTT. This sequence encodes CSANYGLAAHTQYF.

This clonotype was seen ten or more times. The genes are TRBV4-2 and TRBJ2-2; 8 bases map to TRBD2. V was clipped by 1 base and J by 0 bases; unmatched bases: 7. The germline V gene has CDR1 LGHNA and CDR2 YNFKEQ. The CDR3 contains 18 residues. The DNA of the CDR3 is TGTGCCAGCAGCCAAGTCTTTACGGGAGGGGCGAACACCGGGGAGCTGTTTTTT. Amino acids: CASSQVFTGGANTGELFF.

There are many counts of this clonotype. V is TRBV11-2 and J is TRBJ1-4; weak D call: TRBD1 (5 bases). The CDR3 is made up of 15 amino acids. The germline V gene has CDR1 SGHAT and CDR2 FQNNGV. Trimming shortened V by 5 bases and J by 5 bases, and 15 bases separated the two germline ends. The CDR3 sequence is CASSTQVRGNEKLFF. The CDR3 nucleotides are TGTGCCAGCAGCACCCAAGTTCGGGGGAATGAAAAACTGTTTTTT.

The table lists this clonotype with a few counts. V gene TRBV20-1 combines with J gene TRBJ2-5, with no clear D. CDR3 size: 14 residues. Trimming left V 3 bases short and J 5 bases short, with 16 bases between. Germline V lookup: CDR1 DFQATT, CDR2 SNEGSKA (reference sequence). The chain's CDR3 is CSASRPKGTETQYF. Here the CDR3 DNA reads TGCAGTGCTAGCCGCCCCAAGGGTACGGAGACCCAGTACTTC.

In its sample, this clonotype was seen many times. The gene calls are TRBV3-1 and TRBJ1-5; a weak D match, TRBD1 (5 bases). Trimming left V 0 bases short and J 7 bases short, with 16 bases between. This CDR3 is 16 amino acids long. CDR1 is LGHDT and CDR2 is YNNKEL in the germline V gene (reference sequence). CDR3 in amino acids: CASSQDRNSQGQPQHF. Written as DNA, the CDR3 is TGTGCCAGCAGCCAAGATCGTAACAGTCAGGGCCAGCCCCAGCATTTT.

This clonotype was counted at least ten times. The chain uses TRBV5-1 and TRBJ2-2; 13 bases fit TRBD2. The germline V gene has CDR1 SGHRS and CDR2 YFSETQ. The CDR3 length is 16 residues. Losses at the gene ends were 4 bases for V and 5 bases for J; bases not matched to a gene: 5. The CDR3 spells CASSGRGLAGTGELFF. CDR3 DNA sequence: TGCGCCAGCAGCGGAAGGGGACTAGCGGGGACCGGGGAGCTGTTTTTT.

Comment on this clonotype: A read error is possible here, since a much larger clone lies one base away. The CDR3 here is CATSAGGRQGTQYF. The DNA of the CDR3 is TGTGCCACCAGCGCCGGGGGGAGGCAAGGGACCCAGTACTTC. The chain carries TRBV24-1 and TRBJ2-5; 7 positions agree with TRBD2. CDR1 and CDR2 from the germline V gene are KGHDR and SFDVKD. The CDR3 is 14 residues long.

The V gene is TRBV6-1, the J gene TRBJ1-5; D unresolved. Per the germline V gene, CDR1 is MNHNS and CDR2 is SASEGT. Trimming took 7 bases from V and 0 from J, leaving 7 bases between them. The CDR3 spans 13 residues. The CDR3 DNA reads TGTGCCAGCACGGCAAATAGCAATCAGCCCCAGCATTTT. This codes for CASTANSNQPQHF.

The sample holds many counts of this clonotype. This chain connects TRBV28 to TRBJ2-6; D not certain. V was cut by 7 bases and J by 3 bases, with 10 bases left in between. Germline V CDR1 and CDR2: MDHEN, SYDVKM. The CDR3 runs to 14 residues. The CDR3 sequence is CASTVTVGANVLTF. The CDR3 bases are TGTGCCAGCACTGTTACTGTTGGGGCCAACGTCCTGACTTTC.

This clonotype turned up a few times. J is TRBJ2-2 and V is TRBV5-1, with TRBD1 matching 9 bases. Trimming took 3 bases from V and 4 from J; bases not matched to a gene: 16. This CDR3 comprises 19 residues. Germline V CDR1 and CDR2: SGHRS, YFSETQ. The CDR3 spells CASSSGTGRFYATTGELFF. Written as DNA, the CDR3 is TGCGCCAGCAGCTCCGGGACAGGGAGGTTTTACGCGACCACCGGGGAGCTGTTTTTT.

The table lists this clonotype with many counts. The gene calls are TRBV15 and TRBJ2-1, with TRBD2 matching over 10 bases. Germline CDR1 LNHNV, CDR2 YYDKDF (reference sequence). This CDR3 has 16 residues. V lost 0 bases, J lost 10 bases, and 9 bases stayed unmatched. The CDR3 DNA reads TGTGCCACCAGCAGAGATCTGCTAGCGGGAGAACAGGAGCAGTTCTTC. Its protein product is CATSRDLLAGEQEQFF.

The chain links TRBV4-1 to TRBJ2-3; TRBD1 agrees at 9 bases. Trimming took 2 bases from V and 1 from J; bases not matched to a gene: 4. This CDR3 has 16 amino acids. Germline V gene lookup returns CDR1 MGHRA and CDR2 YSYEKL. The CDR3 coding sequence is TGCGCCAGCAGCCAACCACAGGGGGCTGGCACAGATACGCAGTATTTT. It codes for CASSQPQGAGTDTQYF.

This clonotype was seen at least ten times. This chain links TRBV20-1 with TRBJ2-1, with D perhaps being TRBD1 or TRBD2 (5 bases each). Trimming removed 4 bases from V and 8 bases from J, with 15 bases in between. There are 13 residues in the CDR3. Germline V CDR1 and CDR2: DFQATT, SNEGSKA (reference sequence). CDR3 coding DNA: TGCAGTGCTAATGACCGGGACGTCGATGAGCAGTTCTTC. Protein sequence: CSANDRDVDEQFF.

The chain uses TRBV6-1 and TRBJ2-3, with 9 bases aligning to TRBD2. The germline CDR1 and CDR2 sequences are MNHNS and SASEGT. There are 15 residues in the CDR3. With V trimmed by 6 bases and J by 2 bases, 6 bases remained unmatched. This CDR3 reads CASRTGLAFTDTQYF. CDR3 sequence (DNA): TGTGCCAGCAGGACGGGACTAGCCTTCACAGATACGCAGTATTTT.

This clonotype was recorded at least ten times. The V gene is TRBV5-1, the J gene TRBJ2-3; unclear D gene. CDR1 is SGHRS and CDR2 is YFSETQ in the germline V gene. CDR3 length equals 16 residues. The ends were cut back, 0 bases at V and 1 base at J, with 12 bases in the middle. This CDR3 reads CASSLAGSERTDTQYF. The CDR3 DNA reads TGCGCCAGCAGCTTGGCCGGGTCAGAACGCACAGATACGCAGTATTTT.

This clonotype showed up just a few times. The chain's CDR3 is CASNQGQGLETQYF. The CDR3 DNA is TGTGCCAGTAACCAGGGACAGGGGTTGGAGACCCAGTACTTC. This rearrangement joins TRBV19 to TRBJ2-5, with 10 nucleotides matching TRBD1. The V gene's germline CDR1 is LNHDA and CDR2 SQIVND (reference sequence). This CDR3 spans 14 amino acids. Losses at the gene ends were 7 bases for V and 5 bases for J; bases not matched to a gene: 7.

The chain links TRBV6-1 to TRBJ1-5; D remains unclear. The V gene lost 7 bases and the J gene lost 2 bases, with 9 bases spanning the gap. From germline, CDR1 is MNHNS and CDR2 SASEGT. The CDR3 is made up of 13 amino acids. This CDR3 is CASKGRGNQPQHF. CDR3 bases: TGTGCCAGCAAAGGGCGGGGCAATCAGCCCCAGCATTTT.

A few counts support this clonotype. The chain couples TRBV24-1 to TRBJ2-2; 12 bases are a match to TRBD1. Germline-derived CDR1 and CDR2 are KGHDR and SFDVKD. With 5 bases clipped from V and 7 bases from J, the junction kept 7 bases outside the gene matches. This CDR3 is 16 amino acids long. This CDR3 reads CATSAWDRGLGGELFF. The CDR3 DNA sequence: TGTGCCACCAGTGCATGGGACAGGGGGCTGGGCGGGGAGCTGTTTTTT.

This chain links TRBV20-1 with TRBJ2-1, with TRBD2 identical over 9 bases. Per germline, CDR1 DFQATT and CDR2 SNEGSKA (reference sequence). The CDR3 is 13 residues long. V lost 5 bases, J lost 8 bases, and 7 bases stayed unmatched. The CDR3 loop is CSAFLAGLDEQFF. CDR3 coding DNA: TGCAGTGCTTTTCTAGCGGGACTCGATGAGCAGTTCTTC.

CDR3: CASSDQRDSRITGELFF. CDR3 bases: TGTGCCAGCAGCGACCAACGGGACAGTAGAATTACCGGGGAGCTGTTTTTT. This chain uses TRBV9 with TRBJ2-2; TRBD1 matches 7 bases. This CDR3 spans 17 amino acids. Germline-derived CDR1 and CDR2 are SGDLS and YYNGEE. Trimming took 3 bases from V and 5 from J; bases not matched to a gene: 13.

This clonotype has a count of ten or more. The rearrangement links TRBV6-2 or TRBV6-3 to TRBJ2-7; the D gene is possibly TRBD1 (5 bases). Germline lookup yields CDR1 MNHEY and CDR2 SVGEGT. This CDR3 spans 14 amino acids. V was shortened by 3 bases and J by 4 bases, with 13 bases between the two germline ends. The CDR3 region is CASSYTTGLYEQYF. DNA of the CDR3: TGTGCCAGCAGTTATACCACAGGTCTTTACGAGCAGTACTTC.

To note about this clonotype: This may be a read error: a much more frequent sequence differs by one nucleotide. The chain couples TRBV5-4 to TRBJ2-7; D uncertain. CDR1 is SGHNT and CDR2 is YYREEE in the germline V gene (reference sequence). The CDR3 loop spans 15 amino acids. The CDR3 here is CASSLARGNSYKQYF. The CDR3 nucleotides are TGTGCCAGCAGCTTGGCCCGTGGGAACTCCTACAAGCAGTACTTC.

In regard to this clonotype: A much larger clone lies a single base off, so this may be a read error. The gene calls are TRBV13 and TRBJ2-7; 12 nucleotides match TRBD2. V was clipped by 4 bases and J by 4 bases; unmatched bases: 5. CDR1 is PRHDT and CDR2 is FYEKMQ in the germline V gene (reference sequence). The CDR3 runs 15 residues. CDR3 amino acids: CASSYLTSGGYEQYF. DNA of the CDR3: TGTGCCAGCAGCTACCTGACTAGCGGGGGTTACGAGCAGTACTTC.

The chain joins TRBV7-2 to TRBJ2-7; either TRBD1 or TRBD2 may supply D (5 bases each). The CDR3 is made up of 14 amino acids. Germline V gene lookup returns CDR1 SGHTA and CDR2 FQGNSA. With 2 bases removed from V and 2 bases from J, the gap between germline ends came to 10 bases. CDR3 loop: CASSLMQGAYEQYF. The CDR3 DNA reads as TGTGCCAGCAGCTTAATGCAGGGAGCCTACGAGCAGTACTTC. Full variable domain (remainder filled in from reference TRBV7-2 and TRBJ2-7): GAGVSQSPSNKVTEKGKDVELRCDPISGHTALYWYRQSLGQGLEFLIYFQGNSAPDKSGLPSDRFSAERTGGSVSTLTIQRTQQEDSAVYLCASSLMQGAYEQYFGPGTRLTVT.

This clonotype has a count of ten or more. The rearrangement links TRBV4-1 to TRBJ1-1, with D maybe TRBD1 (5 bases). Germline lookup yields CDR1 MGHRA and CDR2 YSYEKL. The CDR3 contains 16 residues. The V end lost 2 bases, the J end lost 0 bases, and 13 bases lay between the germline ends. CDR3 region: CASSQFSGTVNTEAFF. CDR3 nucleotides: TGCGCCAGCAGCCAATTCAGCGGGACGGTGAACACTGAAGCTTTCTTT.